This T cell receptor beta chain was identified during a study of cytomegalovirus exposure and HLA in healthy donors. General observations from the study: Later analysis associated a missense DCLRE1C variant with TCR beta V- and J-gene trimming. Highly shared sequence variants in one cluster were likely a sequencing artifact. Presence/absence comparisons presumed near-even sequencing depth among donors.

The germline V gene has CDR1 LGHNA and CDR2 YNFKEQ. There are 16 residues in the CDR3. V lost 2 bases, J lost 3 bases, and 3 bases stayed unmatched. 13 Jbeta primers and 60 Vbeta primers were used for the PCR. Using immunoSEQ multiplex PCR, the repertoire was profiled, and TCRdb retains in-frame clones only, with some absent. The sample includes roughly 190,000 clones, roughly three quarters of them seen just once. Of note for this clone: The antigen is undetermined.

The clonotype originates from a woman aged 45 to 65 in good health and CMV-seronegative. The V gene is TRBV4-2, the J gene TRBJ2-1; 11 bases fit TRBD2. The sequenced material came from PBMCs. Here the CDR3 reads CASSQTSGGDYNEQFF. As DNA, the CDR3 is TGTGCCAGCAGCCAAACTAGCGGGGGAGACTACAATGAGCAGTTCTTC.